The 3 T cell receptor beta chains below were found in one sample sequenced in a study of cytomegalovirus exposure and HLA in healthy donors. Both 60 Vbeta primers and 13 Jbeta primers went into the PCR. TCRdb's copy holds only in-frame clones and misses some; the assay was immunoSEQ multiplex PCR. Among about 220,000 clones listed, around 76% were seen once. Sequencing was carried out using PBMCs. The receptors here all came from a young man in good health and CMV-seronegative.

The rearrangement links TRBV28 to TRBJ2-5; D possibly corresponds to TRBD1 (6 bases). The germline CDR1 and CDR2 sequences are MDHEN and SYDVKM. This CDR3 has 14 residues. V lost 4 bases to trimming and J lost 5 bases, with 14 bases between them. The CDR3 is CASSYTGLGETQYF. The CDR3 DNA reads TGTGCCAGCAGTTATACAGGGCTAGGGGAGACCCAGTACTTC.

The chain employs TRBV7-8 and TRBJ2-1; no definite D call. V was clipped by 1 base and J by 8 bases, with 9 bases between them. This CDR3 spans 13 amino acids. Looked up from germline, CDR1 is SGHVS and CDR2 is FQNEAQ. Here the CDR3 reads CASSLDRGHEQFF. The CDR3 DNA sequence: TGTGCCAGCAGCTTAGACCGTGGGCATGAGCAGTTCTTC.

The chain uses TRBV10-2 and TRBJ2-7, with D perhaps TRBD1 (5 bases). The CDR3 runs 15 residues. The V and J ends lost 5 bases and 3 bases respectively, with 17 bases between them. Germline-derived CDR1 and CDR2 are WSHSY and SAAADI. CDR3 region: CASSPTQGSHYEQYF. The CDR3 DNA sequence: TGCGCCAGCAGTCCCACCCAGGGAAGCCACTACGAGCAGTACTTC.